The 30 T cell receptor beta chains listed next were all sequenced from one sample in a study of blood T cells in healthy people across ages. With a J-beta primer mix and a sample-barcoded 5' primer, a second PCR ran about 7 to 11 cycles. TCRdb analysed the 5' RACE reads with MiXCR anew, one entry per CDR3 protein. The table includes 660,000 or so distinct CDR3 sequences, roughly three fifths detected once. The sequenced sample consisted of blood. These receptors were obtained from a man in his 60s in good health.

The chain is built from TRBV5-4 and TRBJ1-1, with D possibly matching TRBD1 (6 bases). V lost 4 bases to trimming and J lost 3 bases, with 13 bases between them. Per germline, CDR1 SGHNT and CDR2 YYREEE (reference sequence). There are 14 residues in the CDR3. This CDR3 reads CASSAAGAYTEAFF. The CDR3 bases are TGTGCCAGCAGCGCCGCGGGGGCGTACACTGAAGCTTTCTTT.

The chain is built from TRBV6-5 and TRBJ1-6; weak D call: TRBD1 (5 bases). From germline, CDR1 is MNHEY and CDR2 SVGAGI. With 0 bases removed from V and 9 bases from J, the gap between germline ends came to 12 bases. The CDR3 length is 15 residues. This CDR3 is CASSYSGLGGSPLHF. The CDR3 DNA reads as TGTGCCAGCAGTTACTCGGGACTCGGCGGTTCACCCCTCCACTTT.

This clonotype occurred a few times. Given a much more abundant clone one base away, this may be a read error. The chain has TRBV6-4 and TRBJ2-7; TRBD1 matches at 9 bases. The tail of the sequence fits TRBJ2-5 better, so the J call may be wrong. CDR3 length: 13 amino acids. CDR1 is MRHNA, CDR2 SNTAGT, per germline. Here the CDR3 DNA reads TGTGCCAGCAGGAGGGACAGGGAAGAGACCCAGTACTTC. It translates to CASRRDREETQYF.

This chain connects TRBV7-2 to TRBJ2-5, with 10 bases lining up with TRBD2. Trimming cost V 0 bases and J 13 bases; bases outside gene matches: 8. Germline assignment: CDR1 SGHTA and CDR2 FQGNSA. This CDR3 is 14 amino acids long. The CDR3 loop is CASSLAGTSEVLYF. DNA for the CDR3: TGTGCCAGCAGCTTAGCGGGGACTAGCGAAGTCCTGTACTTC.

The chain recombines TRBV6-1 with TRBJ1-2, with D tentatively TRBD1 (5 bases). Trimming removed 3 bases at V and 0 bases at J, with 11 bases between. This CDR3 contains 15 residues. Germline loops: CDR1 MNHNS, CDR2 SASEGT. The CDR3 coding sequence is TGTGCCAGCAGTGATGCGACAGCGGCTAACTATGGCTACACCTTC. Residues: CASSDATAANYGYTF.

Many counts were recorded for this clonotype. V is TRBV4-1 and J is TRBJ2-3; no definite D call. The V end was cut by 0 bases, the J end by 4 bases, with 8 bases between. The CDR3 contains 14 residues. The germline gives CDR1 MGHRA, CDR2 YSYEKL. For the CDR3, the DNA is TGCGCCAGCAGCCAAGATCGGTCCCCAGATACGCAGTATTTT. Protein: CASSQDRSPDTQYF.

Only a few counts were recorded for this clonotype. For the CDR3, the DNA is TGTGCCAGCGGAGAGGGGGATTTTACCAACGTCCTGACTTTC. Its protein is CASGEGDFTNVLTF. This rearrangement joins TRBV6-1 to TRBJ2-6; a possible D gene is TRBD1 (6 bases). CDR3 length: 14 residues. V was cut by 8 bases and J by 8 bases, with 16 bases left in between. Germline loops: CDR1 MNHNS, CDR2 SASEGT.

The rearrangement links TRBV7-2 to TRBJ2-1; 9 nucleotides match TRBD2. V shed 1 base, J shed 4 bases, and the junction held 2 bases outside the gene matches. The V gene's germline CDR1 is SGHTA and CDR2 FQGNSA. The CDR3 spans 15 residues. The CDR3 sequence: CASSLGSGRYNEQFF. CDR3 nucleotide sequence: TGTGCCAGCAGCTTAGGGAGCGGGAGGTACAATGAGCAGTTCTTC. Filled out from reference TRBV7-2 and TRBJ2-1, the complete variable domain reads GAGVSQSPSNKVTEKGKDVELRCDPISGHTALYWYRQSLGQGLEFLIYFQGNSAPDKSGLPSDRFSAERTGGSVSTLTIQRTQQEDSAVYLCASSLGSGRYNEQFFGPGTRLTVL.

This chain connects TRBV5-1 to TRBJ1-6; the D is unclear. The V end was cut by 6 bases, the J end by 1 base, with 8 bases between. The CDR3 spans 14 residues. The V gene's germline CDR1 is SGHRS and CDR2 YFSETQ. In DNA form, the CDR3 reads TGCGCCAGCAAGGAGGTTTCCTATAATTCACCCCTCCACTTT. Translation gives CASKEVSYNSPLHF.

The rearrangement uses TRBV2 and TRBJ2-1; D possibly uses TRBD1 or TRBD2 (5 bases each). Trimming took off 8 bases at V and 4 bases at J, with 18 bases between the two ends. Germline V gives CDR1 SNHLY, CDR2 FYNNEI. The CDR3 consists of 15 residues. CDR3 nucleotide sequence: TGTGCCAGCGGACCGGGACCCACGGGGTACAATGAGCAGTTCTTC. It is translated as CASGPGPTGYNEQFF.

This clonotype appeared a few times. The rearrangement uses TRBV27 and TRBJ2-7, with D unclear. V was clipped by 2 bases and J by 2 bases, with 13 bases between them. The germline V gene encodes CDR1 MNHEY and CDR2 SMNVEV (reference sequence). The CDR3 length is 15 residues. The DNA of the CDR3 is TGTGCCAGCAGTTTAGCTTCTCTCACCACCTACGAGCAGTACTTC. Amino acid sequence: CASSLASLTTYEQYF.

In the case of this clonotype: A much larger clonotype is one base distant, so this may be a read error. The chain links TRBV29-1 to TRBJ2-1; D is unclear. V lost 7 bases and J 5 bases, leaving 15 bases between the germline ends. Germline V gives CDR1 SQVTM, CDR2 ANQGSEA. The CDR3 is 13 amino acids. In DNA, the CDR3 is TGCAGCGGTGGGCGCCGCCTGGACAATGAGCAGTTCTTC. The encoded protein is CSGGRRLDNEQFF.

The V and J genes are TRBV5-1 and TRBJ2-7; maybe TRBD1 (5 bases). The DNA end is more similar to TRBJ2-5, so the J call may be wrong. Germline V gene lookup returns CDR1 SGHRS and CDR2 YFSETQ. The CDR3 sequence is 14 residues long. This CDR3 is CASSSDSTGTTQYF. For the CDR3, the DNA is TGCGCCAGCAGCTCTGACAGCACAGGAACGACCCAGTACTTC.

The V call is TRBV4-2, the J call TRBJ2-5; unclear D gene. Looked up from germline, CDR1 is LGHNA and CDR2 is YNFKEQ. Trimming removed 4 bases from V and 4 bases from J, with 13 bases in between. The CDR3 runs 14 residues. The CDR3 spells CASSPRPTAETQYF. CDR3 bases: TGTGCCAGCAGCCCAAGACCAACAGCAGAGACCCAGTACTTC.

This chain links TRBV4-2 with TRBJ2-3; D is unresolved. The V end was cut by 6 bases, the J end by 6 bases, with 13 bases between. The germline V gene has CDR1 LGHNA and CDR2 YNFKEQ. CDR3 length: 13 amino acids. In nucleotides, the CDR3 is TGTGCCAGCAGTGTCAGCTCGGGCGATACGCAGTATTTT. The encoded protein is CASSVSSGDTQYF.

The gene calls are TRBV4-1 and TRBJ2-5, with TRBD2 matching over 7 bases. V lost 0 bases to trimming and J lost 5 bases; unmatched junction nucleotides: 6. The germline gives CDR1 MGHRA, CDR2 YSYEKL. The CDR3 loop spans 15 amino acids. CDR3 sequence (DNA): TGCGCCAGCAGCCAAGATGCCGGGACTATGGAGACCCAGTACTTC. It is translated as CASSQDAGTMETQYF.

This clonotype came up a few times. V gene TRBV2 combines with J gene TRBJ2-4; D remains unclear. With 4 bases removed from V and 13 bases from J, the gap between germline ends came to 8 bases. Germline CDR1 and CDR2: SNHLY and FYNNEI. The CDR3 has 10 residues. The CDR3 loop is CASSGGRQYF. The CDR3 DNA follows: TGTGCCAGCAGTGGCGGTCGGCAGTACTTC.

The chain recombines TRBV5-8 with TRBJ2-5; 9 positions agree with TRBD2. The CDR3 sequence is 17 residues long. The V segment lost 3 bases and the J segment 2 bases; nucleotides outside the gene matches: 11. Germline loops: CDR1 SGHTS, CDR2 YDEGEE. The CDR3, as DNA: TGTGCCAGCAGCTCACCCTGGGATAGCGGGGGACAAGAGACCCAGTACTTC. Translating gives CASSSPWDSGGQETQYF.

The chain employs TRBV9 and TRBJ2-3; TRBD2 matches at 7 bases. Germline V gene data show CDR1 as SGDLS and CDR2 as YYNGEE. Trimming at V came to 3 bases and at J to 4 bases, leaving 14 bases not matched to a gene. The CDR3 spans 17 residues. The CDR3 protein is CASSAYLWGGGSDTQYF. Written as DNA, the CDR3 is TGTGCCAGCAGCGCCTACCTCTGGGGGGGTGGGTCAGATACGCAGTATTTT. Full variable domain (missing parts from reference TRBV9 and TRBJ2-3): DSGVTQTPKHLITATGQRVTLRCSPRSGDLSVYWYQQSLDQGLQFLIQYYNGEERAKGNILERFSAQQFPDLHSELNLSSLELGDSALYFCASSAYLWGGGSDTQYFGPGTRLTVL.

This clonotype has just a few counts. This chain uses TRBV12-3 or TRBV12-4 with TRBJ2-1; TRBD1 aligns across 8 bases. With 6 bases clipped from V and 8 bases from J, the junction kept 9 bases outside the gene matches. This CDR3 is 14 amino acids long. The CDR3 sequence: CASSYRQGNDEQFF. The CDR3, as DNA: TGTGCCAGCAGCTACCGACAGGGGAACGATGAGCAGTTCTTC.

This chain links TRBV6-1 with TRBJ2-6; 7 nucleotides line up with TRBD1. Germline V gene lookup returns CDR1 MNHNS and CDR2 SASEGT. The length of the CDR3 is 17 residues. V shed 7 bases and J 1 base; nucleotides not matched to a gene: 10. For the CDR3, the DNA is TGTGCCAGCAATAAGGGACAGACTCTTTCTGGGGCCAACGTCCTGACTTTC. Translation gives CASNKGQTLSGANVLTF.

This clonotype has more than one count but fewer than ten. This chain uses TRBV4-2 with TRBJ2-7, with D possibly matching TRBD1 (5 bases). Germline-derived CDR1 and CDR2 are LGHNA and YNFKEQ. The CDR3 has 15 residues. V was clipped by 0 bases and J by 3 bases, with 12 bases between them. The chain's CDR3 is CASSQDRAGYYEQYF. In DNA form, the CDR3 reads TGTGCCAGCAGCCAAGATCGGGCAGGGTACTACGAGCAGTACTTC.

The chain combines TRBV20-1 with TRBJ2-7; maybe TRBD1 (6 bases). Looked up from germline, CDR1 is DFQATT and CDR2 is SNEGSKA (reference sequence). Between the trimmed V and J ends, which lost 0 bases and 0 bases, there was a span of 12 bases. CDR3 length equals 15 residues. As DNA, the CDR3 is TGCAGTGCTAGAGACCCCGGGACAAACTCCTACGAGCAGTACTTC. Its translation is CSARDPGTNSYEQYF.

The chain carries TRBV5-1 and TRBJ2-5, with D possibly being TRBD2 (6 bases). Germline V gene lookup returns CDR1 SGHRS and CDR2 YFSETQ. V lost 9 bases to trimming and J lost 6 bases, with 12 bases between them. This CDR3 region has 11 residues. The chain's CDR3 is CATIAGKTQYF. The CDR3 nucleotides are TGCGCCACTATCGCGGGGAAGACCCAGTACTTC. Drawing the rest from reference TRBV5-1 and TRBJ2-5, the complete variable domain is KAGVTQTPRYLIKTRGQQVTLSCSPISGHRSVSWYQQTPGQGLQFLFEYFSETQRNKGNFPGRFSGRQFSNSRSEMNVSTLELGDSALYLCATIAGKTQYFGPGTRLLVL.

Note on this clonotype: Germline is not matched at one junction end, which may reflect a read error. The V gene is TRBV2, the J gene TRBJ1-2, with 12 positions matching TRBD1. The CDR3 has 14 amino acids. Germline loops: CDR1 SNHLY, CDR2 FYNNEI. In DNA form, the CDR3 reads TGTGCCAGCAGTGGGGACAGGGGGCGAAATGGCTACACTTTC. Its protein is CASSGDRGRNGYTF.

The V gene is TRBV2, the J gene TRBJ2-1; 10 nucleotides match TRBD2. CDR3 length: 14 amino acids. Germline V gene lookup returns CDR1 SNHLY and CDR2 FYNNEI. Germline trimming cut 8 bases from V and 8 bases from J; bases unmatched to any gene: 9. The DNA of the CDR3 is TGTGCCAGCGAACGGACTAGCGGCGCCTATGAGCAGTTCTTC. This translates into CASERTSGAYEQFF.

This clonotype was detected only once. The V call is TRBV3-1, the J call TRBJ1-2; 7 bases agree with TRBD1. This CDR3 contains 15 residues. Trimming removed 4 bases from V and 7 bases from J; junction bases left unmatched: 12. Germline CDR1 reads LGHDT; CDR2 reads YNNKEL (reference sequence). In DNA form, the CDR3 reads TGTGCCAGCAGCCCCACCGCGACAGGGCCGAGTGGCTACACCTTC. It translates to CASSPTATGPSGYTF.

The table lists this clonotype with a few counts. J is TRBJ2-1 and V is TRBV5-1; 10 nucleotides line up with TRBD1. The germline V gene encodes CDR1 SGHRS and CDR2 YFSETQ. This CDR3 has 16 residues. J gave up 5 bases and V 1 base, and 6 bases lay outside the gene matches. Written as DNA, the CDR3 is TGCGCCAGCAGCTTGTGGGGGACAGGGGCCGACAATGAGCAGTTCTTC. Protein sequence: CASSLWGTGADNEQFF. Full variable domain (remainder filled in from reference TRBV5-1 and TRBJ2-1): KAGVTQTPRYLIKTRGQQVTLSCSPISGHRSVSWYQQTPGQGLQFLFEYFSETQRNKGNFPGRFSGRQFSNSRSEMNVSTLELGDSALYLCASSLWGTGADNEQFFGPGTRLTVL.

This clonotype has only a few counts. This chain connects TRBV2 to TRBJ2-1; 13 positions match TRBD2. With V trimmed by 4 bases and J by 9 bases, 9 bases remained unmatched. The V gene's germline CDR1 is SNHLY and CDR2 FYNNEI. The CDR3 contains 16 residues. CDR3 DNA: TGTGCCAGCAGTGTCCGACTAGCGGGGGGTTACGGTGAGCAGTTCTTC. It is translated as CASSVRLAGGYGEQFF. The variable domain in full, with the rest retrieved from reference TRBV2 and TRBJ2-1, is EPEVTQTPSHQVTQMGQEVILRCVPISNHLYFYWYRQILGQKVEFLVSFYNNEISEKSEIFDDQFSVERPDGSNFTLKIRSTKLEDSAMYFCASSVRLAGGYGEQFFGPGTRLTVL.

As regards this clonotype: A junction boundary mismatches the germline segment, possibly from a read error. The chain carries TRBV6-2 or TRBV6-3 and TRBJ2-3; TRBD2 agrees at 11 bases. The germline V gene has CDR1 MNHEY and CDR2 SVGEGT. The CDR3 length is 16 residues. CDR3 amino acids: CATRRRILAGEDAQYF. Here the CDR3 DNA reads TGTGCCACGAGGAGACGAATACTAGCGGGGGAAGATGCGCAGTATTTT.